The 18 T cell receptor beta chains in this list originate from one sample, sequenced in a study of cytomegalovirus exposure and HLA in healthy donors (dated by TCRdb to 2015 to 2018). Preparation of the library involved the immunoSEQ multiplex PCR assay. A mixture of 60 forward primers for TCR Vbeta segments and 13 reverse primers for TCR Jbeta segments was used in the multiplex PCR. Imported from immuneACCESS, the table was reduced by TCRdb to in-frame sequences with V and J called. These copies leave out some clones; in studies compared against another copy, an unresolved V gene accounts for under half, and the cause of the remainder is not known. The sample has 95,000 to 100,000 clones on record, 65% to 80% of them singletons. The top ten constitute less than 11% of the sample. Sequenced input: PBMCs. Receptors were obtained from a man aged 50 to 59 in good health and CMV-seronegative.

V is TRBV7-9 and J is TRBJ1-1, with D perhaps TRBD1 (6 bases). With 8 bases removed from V and 5 bases from J, the gap between germline ends came to 18 bases. This CDR3 has 14 amino acids. Germline CDR1 SEHNR, CDR2 FQNEAQ (reference sequence). CDR3 nucleotide sequence: TGTGCCAGCGTCAAACCCGGGGGGCGAACTGAAGCTTTCTTT. It translates to CASVKPGGRTEAFF.

V is TRBV28 and J is TRBJ2-2, with TRBD2 identical over 8 bases. This CDR3 has 16 amino acids. Germline V lookup: CDR1 MDHEN, CDR2 SYDVKM. V was clipped by 3 bases and J by 6 bases; unmatched bases: 9. The CDR3 spells CASSLPRMGLAGELFF. CDR3 bases: TGTGCCAGCAGTTTGCCAAGAATGGGACTAGCCGGGGAGCTGTTTTTT.

The table lists this clone with a count of one. The genes are TRBV28 and TRBJ2-7, with D perhaps TRBD2 (7 bases). Germline-derived CDR1 and CDR2 are MDHEN and SYDVKM. V was clipped by 7 bases and J by 5 bases, with 18 bases between them. The CDR3 is made up of 14 amino acids. In DNA, the CDR3 is TGTGCCAGCAATGAGGGGGGGCAAAGTGACGAGCAGTACTTC. Translation gives CASNEGGQSDEQYF.

This clone was seen once. The chain combines TRBV30 with TRBJ1-1; D possibly corresponds to TRBD1 (5 bases). Germline V lookup: CDR1 GTSNPN, CDR2 SVGIG (reference sequence). With 3 bases removed from V and 5 bases from J, the gap between germline ends came to 13 bases. The CDR3 sequence is 13 residues long. In nucleotides, the CDR3 is TGTGCCTGGAGGACGGGCCCAGGGACTGAAGCTTTCTTT. Translated: CAWRTGPGTEAFF.

This sequence joins TRBV5-4 and TRBJ2-3; 7 bases align to TRBD2. This CDR3 region has 15 residues. Trimming at V came to 4 bases and at J to 2 bases, leaving 7 bases not matched to a gene. CDR1 is SGHNT and CDR2 is YYREEE in the germline V gene (reference sequence). CDR3: CASSLGLAATDTQYF. The CDR3 DNA reads as TGTGCCAGCAGCCTTGGGCTAGCGGCCACAGATACGCAGTATTTT.

The V and J genes are TRBV6-1 and TRBJ2-1; 8 bases map to TRBD1. The CDR3 loop spans 15 amino acids. Germline-derived CDR1 and CDR2 are MNHNS and SASEGT. V was clipped by 4 bases and J by 7 bases; unmatched bases: 9. CDR3 protein: CASSGPRTGRNEQFF. CDR3 DNA sequence: TGTGCCAGCAGTGGACCCCGGACAGGGCGGAATGAGCAGTTCTTC.

The CDR3 protein is CASSFNRDDTEAFF. As DNA, the CDR3 is TGTGCCAGCAGCTTCAACAGGGATGACACTGAAGCTTTCTTT. This chain joins TRBV7-3 and TRBJ1-1; D perhaps matches TRBD1 (6 bases). The CDR3 covers 14 residues. Germline V gives CDR1 SGHTA, CDR2 FQGTGA. V dropped 3 bases and J dropped 3 bases, with 11 bases sitting between them.

The rearrangement links TRBV18 to TRBJ1-2; the D is unclear. This CDR3 region has 15 residues. V lost 3 bases to trimming and J lost 3 bases, with 14 bases between them. Germline-derived CDR1 and CDR2 are KGHSH and LQKENI. As DNA, the CDR3 is TGTGCCAGCTCACCCGGAGCGGAGCGGGACTATGGCTACACCTTC. This translates into CASSPGAERDYGYTF.

The V gene is TRBV7-2, the J gene TRBJ1-2; TRBD1 matches at 8 bases. The CDR3 spans 13 residues. V lost 5 bases, J lost 4 bases, and 3 bases stayed unmatched. Germline assignment: CDR1 SGHTA and CDR2 FQGNSA. CDR3 residues: CASSPGTGYGYTF. In DNA, the CDR3 is TGTGCCAGCAGCCCCGGGACAGGCTATGGCTACACCTTC.

The genes are TRBV6-1 and TRBJ2-7; 9 bases are shared with TRBD1. The J segment lost 2 bases and the V segment lost 5 bases, leaving 4 bases of the junction unmatched. Germline assignment: CDR1 MNHNS and CDR2 SASEGT. This CDR3 is built from 14 residues. Written as DNA, the CDR3 is TGTGCCAGCAGTACAGGGGGCTTAGCCTACGAGCAGTACTTC. Its translation is CASSTGGLAYEQYF.

The V gene is TRBV11-2, the J gene TRBJ2-7, with 9 positions matching TRBD2. CDR1 is SGHAT, CDR2 FQNNGV, per germline. Trimming removed 5 bases from V and 2 bases from J; junction bases left unmatched: 7. The CDR3 totals 15 residues. CDR3 bases: TGTGCCAGCAGCGTTGCGGCGGGGGGGACCTACGAGCAGTACTTC. Amino acid sequence: CASSVAAGGTYEQYF.

The chain has TRBV19 and TRBJ2-7, with 9 nucleotides matching TRBD2. Germline V lookup: CDR1 LNHDA, CDR2 SQIVND (reference sequence). The CDR3 sequence is 13 residues long. The ends lost 6 bases at V and 4 bases at J; junction bases unmatched: 4. The DNA of the CDR3 is TGTGCCAGTAGCCGCCTAGCGGGATACGAGCAGTACTTC. Its protein is CASSRLAGYEQYF.

The count of this clone is one. Mismatch with germline at one junction end may stem from a read error. J is TRBJ2-7 and V is TRBV7-9; D is perhaps TRBD2 (6 bases). The germline V gene has CDR1 SEHNR and CDR2 FQNEAQ (reference sequence). The CDR3 sequence is 17 residues long. DNA of the CDR3: TGTTCCAGCAGCCCCGGGGGTGTAGGCGGGACTCCCTACGAGCAGTACTTC. Protein: CSSSPGGVGGTPYEQYF.

V gene TRBV6-5 combines with J gene TRBJ2-1; TRBD2 matches 8 bases. Germline V gives CDR1 MNHEY, CDR2 SVGAGI. Trimming took 2 bases from V and 6 from J; bases not matched to a gene: 6. This CDR3 contains 15 residues. The CDR3 bases are TGTGCCAGCAGTTACGACCGGGGGGGGCTCAATGAGCAGTTCTTC. Protein sequence: CASSYDRGGLNEQFF.

The chain has TRBV19 and TRBJ1-5; D perhaps matches TRBD1 (5 bases). Trimming pared 8 bases from V and 8 bases from J, leaving 19 bases between. Germline CDR1 and CDR2: LNHDA and SQIVND (reference sequence). This CDR3 is built from 14 residues. The CDR3 loop is CASAPGLTIEPQHF. The DNA of the CDR3 is TGTGCCAGTGCTCCGGGACTGACGATAGAGCCCCAGCATTTT.

The chain carries TRBV6-1 and TRBJ2-7; TRBD2 aligns across 7 bases. CDR1 is MNHNS, CDR2 SASEGT, per germline. CDR3 size: 17 residues. The ends lost 3 bases at V and 6 bases at J; junction bases unmatched: 17. The chain's CDR3 is CASSDFMRAGRVGEQYF. DNA of the CDR3: TGTGCCAGCAGTGACTTTATGCGAGCGGGACGAGTAGGCGAGCAGTACTTC.

The rearrangement uses TRBV9 and TRBJ1-3, with TRBD1 matching over 9 bases. The J segment lost 4 bases and the V segment lost 4 bases, leaving 9 bases of the junction unmatched. Germline CDR1 reads SGDLS; CDR2 reads YYNGEE. CDR3 length equals 16 residues. CDR3 sequence (DNA): TGTGCCAGCAGCACGGCCGACAGGGGGATGGGAAACACCATATATTTT. This gives the protein CASSTADRGMGNTIYF. Using reference TRBV9 and TRBJ1-3 for the parts outside the CDR3, the full variable domain is DSGVTQTPKHLITATGQRVTLRCSPRSGDLSVYWYQQSLDQGLQFLIQYYNGEERAKGNILERFSAQQFPDLHSELNLSSLELGDSALYFCASSTADRGMGNTIYFGEGSWLTVV.

CDR3 in amino acids: CATSRGGTNEKLFF. CDR3 nucleotides: TGTGCCACCAGCAGAGGAGGGACTAATGAAAAACTGTTTTTT. The genes are TRBV15 and TRBJ1-4; D remains ambiguous. This CDR3 has 14 amino acids. Germline loops: CDR1 LNHNV, CDR2 YYDKDF (reference sequence). V lost 1 base and J 2 bases, leaving 5 bases between the germline ends.